Listed below are T cell receptor beta chains from one sample, sequenced in a study of CD8 T cells in ankylosing spondylitis. TCRdb passed the 5' RACE reads through MiXCR, listing each CDR3 protein once. The repertoire consists of 200,000 to 250,000 distinct CDR3 sequences, with 30% to 35% occurring once and the leading ten covering around 4.2%. Sequenced input: blood, either unsorted or a sorted T cell fraction (not recorded which). The receptor set was obtained from a male donor with ankylosing spondylitis or in good health (not recorded which). CDR3s include the opening cysteine and the closing phenylalanine or tryptophan. The D gene is left open where the match is weak. A clone size is listed for some rows: how often the clone was seen (once, few, many), or a class if it is expanded.

TRBJ2-1 | TRBV5-6 | few | - | TGTGCCAGCAGCTTCGGCAGGGTGGGCAATGAGCAGTTCTTC | CASSFGRVGNEQFF
TRBJ2-3 | TRBV7-2 | few | - | TGTGCCAGCAGCCGCCAGATCTCAGATACGCAGTATTTT | CASSRQISDTQYF
TRBJ2-3 | TRBV29-1 | few | - | TGCAGCGTTCGGCTCCGGGACGTGGCGGCAGATACGCAGTATTTT | CSVRLRDVAADTQYF
TRBJ1-1 | TRBV7-8 | - | - | TGTGCCAGCAGCTTAGGGGGCTCGGGCTTGAACACTGAAGCTTTCTTT | CASSLGGSGLNTEAFF
TRBJ2-1 | TRBV20-1 | - | - | TGCAGTGCTAGAGAGGGACAATACAATGAGCAGTTCTTC | CSAREGQYNEQFF
TRBJ1-5 | TRBV3-1 | - | - | TGTGCCAGCAGCCAAAGAGGCGATTATCAGCCCCAGCATTTT | CASSQRGDYQPQHF
TRBJ2-2 | TRBV29-1 | many | - | TGCAGCGTTGGGCCCGACGGCGGGGAGCTGTTTTTT | CSVGPDGGELFF
TRBJ2-1 | TRBV10-3 | - | TRBD2 | TGTGCCATCGCAACGGGAGTGACGGGGGGCTCCTACAATGAGCAGTTCTTC | CAIATGVTGGSYNEQFF
TRBJ1-5 | TRBV20-1 | many | - | TGCAGTGCTTCTACCGACATTAGCAATCAGCCCCAGCATTTT | CSASTDISNQPQHF
TRBJ1-1 | TRBV5-5 | - | - | TGTGCCAGCAGGATTTTGAACACTGAAGCTTTCTTT | CASRILNTEAFF
TRBJ2-6 | TRBV7-8 | - | - | TGTGCCAGCAGCTTAGTCCGACGGAGGGCCAACGTCCTGACTTTC | CASSLVRRRANVLTF
TRBJ2-7 | TRBV20-1 | many | TRBD2 | TGCAGTGGCACAGGACTAGCGGGGACCCGAGGTTTC | CSGTGLAGTRGF
TRBJ2-5 | TRBV9 | - | TRBD2 | TGTGCCAGCAGCGGGTCGGGGGGTGAGGAGACCCAGTACTTC | CASSGSGGEETQYF
TRBJ1-1 | TRBV20-1 | few | - | TGCAGTGCTCTCTGGGCAGGCCCTGAAGCTTTCTTT | CSALWAGPEAFF
TRBJ2-1 | TRBV20-1 | few | TRBD1 | TGCAGTGCTAGACCCCCGCCCCGGGGACAGGGGGCAAATGAGCAGTTCTTC | CSARPPPRGQGANEQFF
TRBJ2-1 | TRBV12-3/TRBV12-4 | few | - | TGTGCCAGCAGTTCTTTTCAGGATGAGCAGTTCTTC | CASSSFQDEQFF
TRBJ2-1 | TRBV5-1 | - | - | TGCGCCAGCAGCTTGGCAGGGTTTTCCCTTAGCTCCTACAATGAGCAGTTCTTC | CASSLAGFSLSSYNEQFF
TRBJ1-6 | TRBV7-6 | - | - | TGTGCCAGCAGCTATGACAGCTCCTATAATTCACCCCTCCACTTT | CASSYDSSYNSPLHF
TRBJ2-1 | TRBV12-3/TRBV12-4 | few | - | TGTGCCAGCAGTTTTAGGAGGGGGCCTTACAATGAGCAGTTCTTC | CASSFRRGPYNEQFF
TRBJ2-3 | TRBV4-1 | - | - | TGCGCCAGCAGCCAAGAGGGGGTAGCTTCAGATACGCAGTATTTT | CASSQEGVASDTQYF
TRBJ2-5 | TRBV6-5 | many | - | TGTGCCAGCAGTTACTTGGGGGGAGAGACCCAGTACTTC | CASSYLGGETQYF
TRBJ2-7 | TRBV25-1 | - | - | TGTGCCAGCCGACAGTTTCGCGAGCAGTACTTC | CASRQFREQYF
TRBJ2-6 | TRBV18 | few | - | TGTGCCAGCTCCCCTAGCTCTGGGGCCAACGTCCTGACTTTC | CASSPSSGANVLTF
TRBJ2-5 | TRBV29-1 | - | - | TGCAGCGTTGAGAGAGAGGGGCCCCAGTACTTC | CSVEREGPQYF
TRBJ1-5 | TRBV20-1 | few | - | TGCAGTGCCGGAGATAGGGGGGATAAGCCCCAGCATTTT | CSAGDRGDKPQHF
TRBJ2-1 | TRBV29-1 | few | - | TGCAGCGTTGTGGGCCAGGGTTGGGATGAGCAGTTCTTC | CSVVGQGWDEQFF
TRBJ2-7 | TRBV27 | many | TRBD1 | TGTGCCACAGGGACAGGGGTTGGCTACGAGCAGTACTTC | CATGTGVGYEQYF
TRBJ1-1 | TRBV6-1 | - | - | TGTGCCAGCAGTCTCACAGGAGTGAACACTGAAGCTTTCTTT | CASSLTGVNTEAFF
TRBJ2-1 | TRBV6-1 | - | - | TGTGCCAGCACCGGGGGATGGCGCGATGAGCAGTTCTTC | CASTGGWRDEQFF
TRBJ2-1 | TRBV12-3/TRBV12-4 | - | - | TGTGCCGGAGGGACATCCGGCTGGCTAAATGAGCAGTTCTTC | CAGGTSGWLNEQFF
TRBJ2-2 | TRBV4-1 | few | - | TGCGCCAGCGCGGGAATCGGGGAGCTGTTTTTT | CASAGIGELFF
TRBJ2-1 | TRBV7-9 | few | TRBD2 | TGTGCCAGCAGCACCTCTGAGCGGGGGGCCTTCTACAATGAGCAGTTCTTC | CASSTSERGAFYNEQFF
TRBJ2-5 | TRBV5-1 | - | - | TGCGCCAGCAGCTTCCGAGACAGGCAAGAGACCCAGTACTTC | CASSFRDRQETQYF
TRBJ1-6 | TRBV18 | once | - | TGTGCCAGCTCACCCACAGGCCCTAGCTCCTATAATTCACCCCTCCACTTT | CASSPTGPSSYNSPLHF
TRBJ2-5 | TRBV20-1 | few | - | TGCAGTGCCCGGGACACTAGAACTCAAGAGACCCAGTACTTC | CSARDTRTQETQYF
TRBJ2-6 | TRBV5-6 | - | TRBD1 | TGTGCCAGCAGCGGGGACAGCTCTGGGGCCAACGTCCTGACTTTC | CASSGDSSGANVLTF
TRBJ1-1 | TRBV18 | - | TRBD1 | TGTGCCAGCTCACCCTCACAGGGGGTTGTGGGAACTGAAGCTTTCTTT | CASSPSQGVVGTEAFF
TRBJ2-7 | TRBV20-1 | many | - | TGCAGTGCCGGGACCTACGAGCAGTACTTC | CSAGTYEQYF
TRBJ1-2 | TRBV5-1 | - | - | TGCGCCAGCAATGAGGGTTCCAGCTATGGCTACACCTTC | CASNEGSSYGYTF
TRBJ2-7 | TRBV29-1 | - | - | TGCAGCGTTGACGGGGGGCCTTCCTACGAGCAGTACTTC | CSVDGGPSYEQYF
TRBJ2-2 | TRBV6-5 | few | - | TGTGCCAGCAGTTACTCGGTAGAGGGGACCCTCGCCGGGGAGCTGTTTTTT | CASSYSVEGTLAGELFF
TRBJ2-7 | TRBV21-1 | few | - | TGTGCCGGCGAGGAGCAGTACTTC | CAGEEQYF
TRBJ2-2 | TRBV20-1 | - | - | TGCAGTGCTAGTAGCCTATCAAACACCGGGGAGCTGTTTTTT | CSASSLSNTGELFF
TRBJ2-3 | TRBV27 | - | TRBD1 | TGTGCCAGCAGTTTACGGACAGGGGGAGCAGATACGCAGTATTTT | CASSLRTGGADTQYF
TRBJ2-1 | TRBV20-1 | few | TRBD2 | TGCAGTGCTACTAGGACTAGCGGGGGGGCCGGTAATGAGCAGTTCTTC | CSATRTSGGAGNEQFF
TRBJ2-4 | TRBV7-9 | - | TRBD1 | TGTGCCAGCAGCTTAGTAGGGGGACAGGGTCAGGACATTCAGTACTTC | CASSLVGGQGQDIQYF
TRBJ2-5 | TRBV7-9 | - | - | TGTGCCAGCAGCTTACGGGGGGACACAGGAGGGGAGACCCAGTACTTC | CASSLRGDTGGETQYF
TRBJ1-3 | TRBV20-1 | - | - | TGCAGTGCTAGCACGGGGTTAGCTGGAAACACCATATATTTT | CSASTGLAGNTIYF
TRBJ2-5 | TRBV20-1 | few | - | TGCAGTGCCGACCGGGCACAACAAGAGACCCAGTACTTC | CSADRAQQETQYF
TRBJ2-3 | TRBV27 | - | TRBD1 | TGTGCCAGCAGCCGGGACAGGGGGGATACGCAGTATTTT | CASSRDRGDTQYF
TRBJ2-3 | TRBV20-1 | - | TRBD2 | TGCAGTGCTAGGTTAGAGGGACTAGCGGTGTCAACGCAGTATTTT | CSARLEGLAVSTQYF
TRBJ2-4 | TRBV15 | - | TRBD2 | TGTGCCACTGCGGGGGGTTTAGCCAAAAACATTCAGTACTTC | CATAGGLAKNIQYF
TRBJ1-2 | TRBV10-3 | few | - | TGTGCCATCAGTCTAGATGGACAGCTCAGGGGTGGCTACACCTTC | CAISLDGQLRGGYTF
TRBJ2-1 | TRBV5-6 | few | TRBD1 | TGTGCCAGCAGCGATGGACAGGGACTCTACAATGAGCAGTTCTTC | CASSDGQGLYNEQFF